The entry below describes one TCR beta chain. This clonotype was found a few times. Its recognized antigen is unknown. One base away there is no much larger clone; base qualities are not given. Unsorted PBMC libraries were generated from 2 million PBMCs stored in RNAlater at -80 °C until RNA extraction. Peripheral blood was subjected to Ficoll-Hypaque density gradient centrifugation to isolate PBMCs, which were then cryopreserved in liquid nitrogen. This sample stems from a study of neurological immune-mediated disorders (dated by TCRdb to between 2017 and 2020). Describing the broader study: Using UMI-based sequencing, the study compared peripheral blood TCR-beta repertoires from patients with HTLV-I-associated myelopathy (HAM/TSP), patients with multiple sclerosis, and healthy controls. The approximately 110 TCR-beta libraries included longitudinal samples, technical triplicates and paired sorted CD4+ and CD8+ T-cell subsets alongside PBMC samples. The cohort included about 66 subjects: about 15 with HAM/TSP, around 34 with multiple sclerosis, and around 20 healthy controls. Here is what the overall study found, with its caveats: No identical CDR3 amino acid sequences were found to be shared among expanded clones across subjects, suggesting that TCR-beta repertoires were private in all groups. TCR clonal expansion was highest in HAM/TSP patients and lowest in MS patients, with MS patients falling below even healthy controls.

cDNA synthesis used template-switch 5'RACE with a primer carrying a 10-nucleotide random unique molecular identifier tagging each TCR transcript. Every sequencing run yielded over 190 million TCR-beta sequences covering 15-18 subjects. Total RNA was extracted with the RNeasy kit. TCR-beta VDJ regions were amplified with primers for the TCR constant region and the 5'RACE anchor, using the KAPA Real-time Library Amplification kit. A first PCR added sample indexes and Illumina adaptors, and a second PCR then raised library yield. The roughly 650 bp TCR product was size-selected on a 2% E-gel SizeSelection system after Ampure bead purification. Before pooling, library quality was assessed on a Bioanalyzer, concentration was determined with Qubit, and library quantification was performed with the Kapa Library Quantification kit. Libraries were sequenced paired-end 2 x 150 bp on an Illumina HiSeq 2500. To increase sequence diversity, roughly 24-32% phiX was spiked into each library pool. Per the source publication's procedure: Quality-filtered reads were processed with the UMI-based MiGEC pipeline, and over 85% of raw TCR sequences were removed by the MiGEC pipeline during error correction. IMGT germline references were used for aligning VDJ genes, and each clonotype was defined as a unique CDR3 amino acid sequence together with its V-J genes. Clonal expansion, Shannon diversity and CDR3 relatedness were evaluated with VDJtools (CalcPairwiseDistances, ClusterSamples), while phylogenetic trees were built in CLCbio workbench. Using coefficient-of-variation modelling across technical triplicates, the study counted a clone as expanded if it had at least 8 unique UMIs. TCRdb redid the processing of the public reads, applying fastp at Q25 and MiXCR, and retained in-frame beta chains. Merged by CDR3 protein, the rows form single entries marked with the most common genes and DNA. These V and J calls are TCRdb output, not the study's own analysis. The sample table lists tens of thousands of distinct CDR3 sequences, about an eighth of them with a count of one. Of the sample, 9.5% to 12% is held by the ten largest clones.

There are 15 amino acids in the CDR3, from cysteine to phenylalanine inclusive. The read is trimmed to its CDR3 DNA, 45 bases read in frame from base 1. The V and J ends are trimmed by 6 bases and 9 bases, leaving 21 bases between them. The TCR comes from a woman aged 60-70 years with HTLV-1-associated myelopathy (HAM/TSP). The sequenced sample was PBMCs. Recombination connected TRBV12-3 or TRBV12-4 to TRBJ2-1; the D call is possibly TRBD1 or TRBD2, each sharing 5 bases. The CDR3 amino acid sequence is: CASSPTGRAGIEQFF. The bases read TGTGCCAGCAGCCCCACGGGACGTGCTGGGATTGAGCAGTTCTTC.